This TCR beta chain was captured by sequencing in a study of blood T cell repertoires in COVID-19. Across the whole study: T cells, B-cell-depleted T cells, or PBMCs provided the cDNA or gDNA that served as material.

The CDR3 has 14 residues. The germline V gene encodes CDR1 WNHNN and CDR2 SYGVQD (reference sequence). Trimming left V 4 bases short and J 5 bases short, with 12 bases between. Repertoires were generated with immunoSEQ multiplex PCR, while TCRdb's copy carries only in-frame clones and drops some. Found here are roughly 300,000 clones, roughly 90% of them singletons; the top ten hold about 8.6%. The gene calls are TRBV10-1 and TRBJ2-1; D not resolved. This TCR derives from a young man with active or convalescent COVID-19. The sample consisted of peripheral blood. CDR3 loop: CASSAPGQNNEQFF. CDR3 DNA sequence: TGCGCCAGCAGTGCGCCGGGTCAAAACAATGAGCAGTTCTTC.